This T cell receptor beta chain was observed in a study of post-analysis software for immune sequencing data. TCR beta libraries were prepared from cDNA with unique molecular identifiers. TCRdb re-derived calls from the PCR reads in MiXCR, one entry per CDR3 protein. The repertoire holds about 800,000 distinct CDR3 sequences, with about 27% as singletons. Study-wide points: Compared with controls, patients had more of about 5 TRBV segments, including TRBV5-6, TRBV5-1 and TRBV20-1. For normalized Chao1 diversity, multiple sclerosis patients scored significantly lower than controls did.

Details on this clonotype: The target antigen is unknown.

The ends lost 4 bases at V and 8 bases at J; junction bases unmatched: 10. Germline assignment: CDR1 SGHTA and CDR2 FQGNSA. CDR3 length: 15 residues. The sample consisted of blood. The chain couples TRBV7-2 to TRBJ2-3; 9 bases are shared with TRBD2. The clonotype was recovered from a girl aged 5-17 years with multiple sclerosis. CDR3 protein: CASSSRVAGDATQYF. The CDR3 bases are TGTGCCAGCAGCTCCCGGGTAGCGGGAGATGCTACGCAGTATTTT.